This T cell receptor (beta chain) was obtained from a study of blood T cells in healthy people across ages. Study-wide results and caveats: What prevented conclusive comparison of naive and antigen-experienced cells was that PBMCs were unsorted.

Alongside a J-beta primer mix, a sample-barcoded 5' primer served in a second PCR lasting about 7 to 12 cycles. A tag from a template-switch adaptor with 12 random nucleotides marked each cDNA molecule. TCRdb reanalysed the 5' RACE reads using MiXCR and keeps one entry per CDR3 protein. The top ten clones hold approximately 3.6% of a sample with more than 450,000 distinct CDR3 sequences, 27% of them seen once. This clonotype was counted only a few times. Its matching antigen is unknown. Mismatch with germline at one junction end may stem from a read error. Germline V gene lookup returns CDR1 SQVTM and CDR2 ANQGSEA. The CDR3 contains 16 residues. This sample was also put to use in a study of T cells of mothers and their children. From that report: Relative to unrelated pairs, biologically related mother-child dyads exhibited marginally greater, non-significant overlap.

This TCR came from a boy aged 2 to 10 in good health. Sequencing was carried out using blood. The V gene is TRBV29-1, the J gene TRBJ2-5; 8 bases match TRBD1. The DNA for the CDR3 is TGCTGCGTTGCGGACACTCGGGACAGGCTGGGTGAGACCCAGTACTTC. It is translated as CCVADTRDRLGETQYF.